The 8 T cell receptor beta chains below were found in one sample sequenced in a study of OX40 agonist ivuxolimab in advanced cancers. Libraries were prepared by immunoSEQ multiplex PCR; TCRdb keeps only in-frame clonotypes and omits some of them. This sample has more than 95,000 clones; roughly 92% occur once, and the top ten carry roughly 0.8%. This specimen consisted of CD4+ or CD8+ T cells sorted from blood, obtained in a trial of the OX40 agonist ivuxolimab. These receptors all stem from an adult with an advanced solid tumor such as melanoma, head and neck, liver or kidney cancer.

The chain couples TRBV9 to TRBJ2-7; D might be TRBD1 or TRBD2, each matching 5 bases. Trimming stripped 4 bases from V and 4 bases from J, with 18 bases between. The germline V gene has CDR1 SGDLS and CDR2 YYNGEE. The CDR3 is 15 amino acids. The CDR3 reads CASSLSQGVGYEQYF. The CDR3 coding sequence is TGTGCCAGCAGCTTGAGCCAGGGAGTGGGTTACGAGCAGTACTTC.

V is TRBV5-1 and J is TRBJ2-2; no firm D call. V lost 2 bases to trimming and J lost 1 base, with 6 bases between them. Germline V gives CDR1 SGHRS, CDR2 YFSETQ. This CDR3 comprises 14 residues. The CDR3 sequence: CASSFPQNTGELFF. CDR3 nucleotide sequence: TGCGCCAGCAGCTTTCCACAGAACACCGGGGAGCTGTTTTTT.

The chain uses TRBV5-4 and TRBJ2-5, with 9 bases identical to TRBD1. The germline V gene encodes CDR1 SGHNT and CDR2 YYREEE (reference sequence). After removal of 3 bases from V and 5 bases from J, the junction contained 8 bases not matched to a gene. The CDR3 covers 15 residues. The CDR3 protein is CASSSGTGFSETQYF. The CDR3 nucleotides read TGTGCCAGCAGCTCCGGGACAGGGTTTAGCGAGACCCAGTACTTC.

This sequence joins TRBV11-3 and TRBJ2-1; D possibly corresponds to TRBD2 (6 bases). Trimming shortened V by 2 bases and J by 6 bases, and 14 bases separated the two germline ends. The CDR3 sequence is 15 residues long. Germline CDR1 is SGHNT and CDR2 is YENEEA. CDR3 DNA sequence: TGTGCCAGCAGCTTAATTGGGACTGCCCCCAATGAGCAGTTCTTC. Protein product: CASSLIGTAPNEQFF.

V and J are TRBV28 and TRBJ1-2; possibly TRBD1 for D (5 bases). The CDR3 runs to 16 residues. Germline values: CDR1 MDHEN, CDR2 SYDVKM. Between the trimmed V and J ends, which lost 3 bases and 3 bases, there was a span of 17 bases. The CDR3 sequence is CASSFQGRGWDYGYTF. As DNA, the CDR3 is TGTGCCAGCAGTTTTCAAGGACGGGGGTGGGACTATGGCTACACCTTC.

The V call is TRBV5-8, the J call TRBJ2-5; D is unresolved. The J call may be mistaken, given a closer DNA end match to TRBJ2-7. Germline-derived CDR1 and CDR2 are SGHTS and YDEGEE. This CDR3 is built from 13 residues. CDR3 sequence: CASTDPLSYEQYF. In DNA, the CDR3 is TGTGCCAGCACTGACCCCCTGTCCTACGAGCAGTACTTC.

The chain combines TRBV18 with TRBJ2-7; 8 nucleotides align to TRBD1. With 6 bases clipped from V and 2 bases from J, the junction kept 6 bases outside the gene matches. This CDR3 has 14 amino acids. CDR1 and CDR2 from the germline V gene are KGHSH and LQKENI. The CDR3 sequence is CASSEDRGPYEQYF. The CDR3, as DNA: TGTGCCAGCTCCGAAGACAGGGGTCCCTACGAGCAGTACTTC.

Regarding this clone: Different DNA sequences within this sample yield the same CDR3. V and J are TRBV9 and TRBJ2-3; either TRBD1 or TRBD2 may fit D (5 bases each). V was cut by 0 bases and J by 1 base, with 9 bases left in between. CDR3 length equals 15 residues. Looked up from germline, CDR1 is SGDLS and CDR2 is YYNGEE. As DNA, the CDR3 is TGTGCCAGCAGCGTAGTAGAGGGGCGCACAGATACGCAGTATTTT. This sequence encodes CASSVVEGRTDTQYF.